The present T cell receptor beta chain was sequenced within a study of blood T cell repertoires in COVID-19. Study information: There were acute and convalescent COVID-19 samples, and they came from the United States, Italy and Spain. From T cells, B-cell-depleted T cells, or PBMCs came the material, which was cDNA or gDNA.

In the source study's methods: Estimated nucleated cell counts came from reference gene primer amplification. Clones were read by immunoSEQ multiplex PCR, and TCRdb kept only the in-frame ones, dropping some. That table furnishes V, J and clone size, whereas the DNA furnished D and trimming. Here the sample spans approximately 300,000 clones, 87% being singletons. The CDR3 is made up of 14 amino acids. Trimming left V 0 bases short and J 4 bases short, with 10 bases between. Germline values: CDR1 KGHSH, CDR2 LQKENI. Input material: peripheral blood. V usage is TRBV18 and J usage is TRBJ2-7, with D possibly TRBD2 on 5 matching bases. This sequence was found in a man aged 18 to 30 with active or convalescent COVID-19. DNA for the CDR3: TGTGCCAGCTCACCACCGACTATGTGGTACGAGCAGTACTTC. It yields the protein CASSPPTMWYEQYF. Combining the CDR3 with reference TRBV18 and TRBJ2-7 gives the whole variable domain NAGVMQNPRHLVRRRGQEARLRCSPMKGHSHVYWYRQLPEEGLKFMVYLQKENIIDESGMPKERFSAEFPKEGPSILRIQQVVRGDSAAYFCASSPPTMWYEQYFGPGTRLTVT.